This T cell receptor (beta chain) is drawn from a study of blood T cell repertoires in COVID-19. Methods used by the authors: Nucleated cell counts were estimated from reference gene primer amplification. Here immunoSEQ multiplex PCR was the method, and the copy in TCRdb shows in-frame clones only, minus some. The V and J calls and clone size are taken from that table; D and trimming were inferred from the DNA. The sample lists 110,000 to 150,000 clones, more than 70% occurring once. Source material: peripheral blood. The receptor was isolated from a woman in her forties or fifties with acute or convalescent COVID-19.

The CDR3 region is CASSQGGGAYEQFF. CDR3 nucleotide sequence: TGTGCCAGCAGCCAAGGCGGGGGGGCATATGAGCAGTTCTTC. The gene calls are TRBV3-1 (or the pseudogene TRBV3-2) and TRBJ2-1, with 9 bases matching TRBD2. Germline-derived CDR1 and CDR2 are LGHDT and YNNKEL (reference sequence). The V gene end was trimmed by 1 base and the J gene end by 8 bases; junction bases not matched to a gene: 3. The CDR3 is 14 amino acids.